This T cell receptor (beta chain) came from a study of T cell responses to AZD1222 COVID-19 vaccine (dated by TCRdb to the early 2020s). About the study as a whole: A total of 233 trial participants underwent TCR sequencing, of whom about 210 had received two doses of AZD1222 and about 25 had received two doses of the MenACWY control vaccine. Trial participants were enrolled by age into 18-55, 56-69 and 70-plus year subgroups, with around 150, 28 and 57 TCR-sequenced participants respectively. Findings and caveats that apply to the study as a whole: Because no day 14 peak-response samples were available, the repertoires could be characterized only after the peak T cell response. Only a handful of AZD1222 recipients were SARS-CoV-2 seropositive at baseline, limiting conclusions about previously exposed vaccinees. Most participants were white British and females outnumbered males, and the authors suggested that clonal diversity may have been underestimated. Reportedly, almost half of the unique spike-specific TCRs recognized epitopes lying outside the regions that are mutated in the B.1.351 and B.1.1.7 variants. CD4 TCRs associated with the vaccine covered the entire spike protein, and the dominant responses were in regions 160-218 and 743-854. After two AZD1222 doses, spike-specific TCR breadth and depth were significantly higher than at day 0 and than in MenACWY recipients. In the small 56-69-year group, the increase in depth fell short of significance, most likely because of low power.

As regards this clone: The antigen it binds to is not known. Per-base qualities were not stored, and no clone one base away is much larger.

The sample's time point label is to be understood as: baseline before first vaccination. In the paper's terms, the treatment or condition label means: meningococcal conjugate vaccine given as trial control. Vaccinee samples were obtained from the UK trials COV001 and COV002, which included a single-blind randomized controlled phase 2/3 trial of AZD1222 (ChAdOx1 nCoV-19) in healthy adults. Trial participant PBMC samples were collected at day 0 and day 28 after the second dose for TCRbeta chain sequencing. The CDR3 regions of human TCRbeta chains were analyzed by immunosequencing. The authors processed their data as follows. Repertoire TCRs were checked for matches against a reference library of SARS-CoV-2-specific TCRs that had been generated using the MIRA antigen-specificity platform. Breadth was defined as the fraction of unique TCRs that were SARS-CoV-2-associated, and depth was defined as the fraction of total T cells that were SARS-CoV-2-associated. Each spike-specific TCR was assigned to its reactive spike region and to a CD4 or CD8 class using the MIRA data. Log10-transformed breadth and depth values were compared by one-way ANOVA with Sidak's multiple comparisons tests. The source is immuneACCESS, and TCRdb retained only in-frame sequences with V and J called. Part of the clones is not carried over; for the studies checked, unresolved V genes explain less than half of this, and the remainder is unexplained. D and trimming come from the DNA, and the V and J calls and clone size come from that table. In all, the sample holds 120,000 to 150,000 clones, and about 93% of those were seen once. The top ten clones comprise roughly 2.8% of the sample.

For CDR1 and CDR2, the germline V gene (reference sequence) lists SEHNR and FQNEAQ. Including cysteine and phenylalanine, the CDR3 has 12 amino acids. This entry keeps only the CDR3 DNA: 36 bases, framed from base 1. V is cut back by 4 bases and J by 6 bases, with 3 bases in the junction unmatched. The rearrangement combines TRBV7-9 with TRBJ2-7; TRBD2 matches 7 bases in the middle. The sample in question was peripheral blood, obtained on day 0 of MenACWY control vaccination. The source is an adult in good health. Read as DNA, the sequence is TGTGCCAGCAGCTGGGGGGAGGGCGAGCAGTACTTC. Its amino acids are CASSWGEGEQYF.